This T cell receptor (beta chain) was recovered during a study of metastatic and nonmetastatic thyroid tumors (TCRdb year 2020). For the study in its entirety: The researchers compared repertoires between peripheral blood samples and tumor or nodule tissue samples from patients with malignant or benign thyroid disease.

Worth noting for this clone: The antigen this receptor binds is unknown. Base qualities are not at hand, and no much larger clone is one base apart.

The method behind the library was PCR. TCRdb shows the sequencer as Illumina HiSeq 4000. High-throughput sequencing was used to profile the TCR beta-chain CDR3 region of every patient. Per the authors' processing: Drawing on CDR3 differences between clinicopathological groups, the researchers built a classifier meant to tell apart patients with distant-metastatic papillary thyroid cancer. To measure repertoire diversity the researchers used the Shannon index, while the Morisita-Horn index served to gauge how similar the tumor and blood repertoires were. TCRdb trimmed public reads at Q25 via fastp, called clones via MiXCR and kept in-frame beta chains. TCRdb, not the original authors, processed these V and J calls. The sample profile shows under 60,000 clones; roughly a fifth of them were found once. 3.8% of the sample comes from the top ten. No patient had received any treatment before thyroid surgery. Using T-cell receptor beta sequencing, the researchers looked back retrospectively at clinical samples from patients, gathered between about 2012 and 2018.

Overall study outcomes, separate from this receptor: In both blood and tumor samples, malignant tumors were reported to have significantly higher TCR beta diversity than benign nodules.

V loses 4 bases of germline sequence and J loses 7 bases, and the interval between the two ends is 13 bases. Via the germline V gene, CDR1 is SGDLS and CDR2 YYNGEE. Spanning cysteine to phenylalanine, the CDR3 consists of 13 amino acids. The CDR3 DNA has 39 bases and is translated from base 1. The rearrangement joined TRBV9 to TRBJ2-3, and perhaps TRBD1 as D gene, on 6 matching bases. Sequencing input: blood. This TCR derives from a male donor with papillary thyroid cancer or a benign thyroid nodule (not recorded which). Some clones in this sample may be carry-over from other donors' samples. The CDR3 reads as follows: CASSPTTGYTQYF. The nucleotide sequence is TGTGCCAGCAGCCCTACGACAGGCTATACGCAGTATTTT.